Reported below is one T cell receptor (beta chain). What it binds is unknown. This entry is derived from a study of shared clonotypes between healthy human individuals. The naive CD8 subset, CD45RO-negative cells positively selected for CCR7, excluded terminally differentiated effector memory CD45RA+ cells. None of the donors, who were healthy HIV-negative adults, had recently had acute infections or vaccinations. This CDR3 comprises 14 residues. Germline CDR1 and CDR2: MDHEN and SYDVKM. Trimming left V 5 bases short and J 0 bases short, with 5 bases between. Sequenced by immunoSEQ multiplex PCR; TCRdb stores in-frame clones only, minus some. Of approximately 600,000 clones detected, approximately 96% appear once; the ten largest clones hold about 0.11%. Study conclusions and caveats: Incompleteness in sorted-subset sequencing, despite large depth, was shown by rarefaction. In contrast to clonotypes shared by all four donors, non-shared clonotypes had lower generation probabilities. Around 5% was the fraction of naive CD4 clonotypes found shared across several donors.

This receptor was taken from a woman aged 25 to 39 in good health. Sequenced input: naive CD8+ T cells sorted from blood. The chain employs TRBV28 and TRBJ2-6; unclear D gene. CDR3 region: CASSPTSGANVLTF. In nucleotides, the CDR3 is TGTGCCAGCAGTCCTACCTCTGGGGCCAACGTCCTGACTTTC.